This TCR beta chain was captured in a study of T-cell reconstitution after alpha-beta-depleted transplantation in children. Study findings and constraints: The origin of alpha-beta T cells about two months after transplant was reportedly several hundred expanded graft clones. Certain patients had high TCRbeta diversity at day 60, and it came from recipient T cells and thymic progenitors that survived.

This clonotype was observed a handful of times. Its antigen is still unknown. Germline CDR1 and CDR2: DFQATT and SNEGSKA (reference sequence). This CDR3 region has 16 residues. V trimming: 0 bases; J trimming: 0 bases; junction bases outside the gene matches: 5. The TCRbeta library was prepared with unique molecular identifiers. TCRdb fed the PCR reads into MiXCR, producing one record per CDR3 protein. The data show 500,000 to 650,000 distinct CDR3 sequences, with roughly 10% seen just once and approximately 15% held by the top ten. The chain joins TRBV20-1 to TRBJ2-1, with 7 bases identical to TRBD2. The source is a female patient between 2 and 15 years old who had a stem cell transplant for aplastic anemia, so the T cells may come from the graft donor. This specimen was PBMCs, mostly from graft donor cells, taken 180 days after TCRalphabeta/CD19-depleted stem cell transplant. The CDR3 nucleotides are TGCAGTGCTAGAGATCCGGCGGGAGTCTCCTACAATGAGCAGTTCTTC. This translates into CSARDPAGVSYNEQFF.